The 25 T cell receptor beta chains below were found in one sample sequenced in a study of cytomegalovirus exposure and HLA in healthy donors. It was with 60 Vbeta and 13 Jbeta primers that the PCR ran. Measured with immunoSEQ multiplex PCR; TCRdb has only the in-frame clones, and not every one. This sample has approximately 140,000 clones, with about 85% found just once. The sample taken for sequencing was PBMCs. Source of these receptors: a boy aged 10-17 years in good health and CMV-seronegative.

The CDR3, as DNA: TGTGCCTGGAGCTCAGGGGATATTGGATATCAGCCCCAGCATTTT. It codes for CAWSSGDIGYQPQHF. The chain has TRBV30 and TRBJ1-5; TRBD1 might be the D (6 bases). V dropped 3 bases and J dropped 5 bases, with 17 bases sitting between them. The germline V gene encodes CDR1 GTSNPN and CDR2 SVGIG (reference sequence). The CDR3 has 15 residues.

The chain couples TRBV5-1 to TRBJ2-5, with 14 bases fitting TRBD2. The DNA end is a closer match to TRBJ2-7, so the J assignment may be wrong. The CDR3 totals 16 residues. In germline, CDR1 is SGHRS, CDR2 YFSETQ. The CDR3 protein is CASSSTGTSGSYEQYF. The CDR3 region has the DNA TGCGCCAGCAGCTCGACCGGGACTAGCGGGAGTTACGAGCAGTACTTC.

CDR3 loop: CASSLKEGPNEQFF. DNA for the CDR3: TGTGCCAGCAGCTTAAAGGAGGGACCTAATGAGCAGTTCTTC. The chain uses TRBV7-9 and TRBJ2-1; D might be TRBD2 (6 bases). Trimming left V 2 bases short and J 7 bases short, with 12 bases between. In germline, CDR1 is SEHNR, CDR2 FQNEAQ (reference sequence). The CDR3 covers 14 residues.

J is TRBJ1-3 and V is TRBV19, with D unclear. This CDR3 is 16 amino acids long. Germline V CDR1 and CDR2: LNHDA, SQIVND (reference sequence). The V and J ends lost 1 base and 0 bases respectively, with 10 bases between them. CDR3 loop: CASSIAQALSGNTIYF. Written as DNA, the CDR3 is TGTGCCAGTAGTATAGCGCAGGCCCTCTCTGGAAACACCATATATTTT.

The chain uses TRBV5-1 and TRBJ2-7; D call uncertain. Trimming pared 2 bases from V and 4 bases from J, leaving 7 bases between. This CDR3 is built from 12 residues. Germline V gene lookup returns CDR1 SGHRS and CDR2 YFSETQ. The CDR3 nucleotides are TGCGCCAGCAGCTTTGGTAGATACGAGCAGTACTTC. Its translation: CASSFGRYEQYF.

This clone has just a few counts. The CDR3 protein is CASSLSLAGVTEQYF. Written as DNA, the CDR3 is TGCGCCAGCAGCCTCTCTCTAGCGGGAGTAACCGAGCAGTACTTC. The chain carries TRBV4-1 and TRBJ2-7; 10 nucleotides align to TRBD2. Germline loops: CDR1 MGHRA, CDR2 YSYEKL. The CDR3 runs to 15 residues. V dropped 4 bases and J dropped 6; count of bases not matched to a gene: 9.

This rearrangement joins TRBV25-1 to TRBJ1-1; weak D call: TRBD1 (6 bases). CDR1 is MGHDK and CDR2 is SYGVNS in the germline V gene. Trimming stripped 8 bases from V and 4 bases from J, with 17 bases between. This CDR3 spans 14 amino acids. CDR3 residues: CASHDRGGATEAFF. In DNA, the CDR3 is TGTGCCAGCCATGATAGGGGGGGGGCCACTGAAGCTTTCTTT.

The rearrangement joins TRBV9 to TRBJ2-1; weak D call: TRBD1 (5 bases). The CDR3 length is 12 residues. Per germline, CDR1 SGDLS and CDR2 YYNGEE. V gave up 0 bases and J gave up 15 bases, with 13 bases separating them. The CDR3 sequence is CASSVGTKELFF. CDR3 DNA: TGTGCCAGCAGCGTAGGGACAAAAGAGTTGTTCTTC.

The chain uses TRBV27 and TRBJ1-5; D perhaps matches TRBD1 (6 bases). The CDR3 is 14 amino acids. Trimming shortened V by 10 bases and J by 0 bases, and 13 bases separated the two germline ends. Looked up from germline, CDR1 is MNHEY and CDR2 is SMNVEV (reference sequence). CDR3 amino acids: CATMSGVSNQPQHF. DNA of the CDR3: TGTGCCACAATGTCAGGGGTTAGCAATCAGCCCCAGCATTTT.

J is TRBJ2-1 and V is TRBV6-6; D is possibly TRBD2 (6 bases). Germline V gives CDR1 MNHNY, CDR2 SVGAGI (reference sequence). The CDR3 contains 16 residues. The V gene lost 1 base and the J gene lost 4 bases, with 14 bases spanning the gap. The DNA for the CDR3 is TGTGCCAGCAGTTACTGGGGACTGGGTCTTTACAATGAGCAGTTCTTC. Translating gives CASSYWGLGLYNEQFF.

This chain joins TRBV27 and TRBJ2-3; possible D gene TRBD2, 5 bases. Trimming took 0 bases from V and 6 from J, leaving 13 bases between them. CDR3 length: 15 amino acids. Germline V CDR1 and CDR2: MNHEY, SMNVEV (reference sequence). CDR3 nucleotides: TGTGCCAGCAGTTTATCTTGGGAAAGGAGGGATACGCAGTATTTT. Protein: CASSLSWERRDTQYF.

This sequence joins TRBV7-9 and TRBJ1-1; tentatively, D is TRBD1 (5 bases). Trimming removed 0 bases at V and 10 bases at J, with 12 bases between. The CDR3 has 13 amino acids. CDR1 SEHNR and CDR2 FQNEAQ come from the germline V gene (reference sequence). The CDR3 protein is CASSLAGGNGAFF. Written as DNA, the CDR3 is TGTGCCAGCAGCTTAGCCGGGGGGAACGGAGCTTTCTTT.

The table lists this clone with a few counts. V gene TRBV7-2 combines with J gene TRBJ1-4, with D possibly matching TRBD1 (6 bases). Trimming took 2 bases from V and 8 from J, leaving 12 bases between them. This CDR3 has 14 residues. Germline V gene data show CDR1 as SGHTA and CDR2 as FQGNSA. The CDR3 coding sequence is TGTGCCAGCAGCTTATCGGCCAGGGGAGAAAAACTGTTTTTT. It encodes CASSLSARGEKLFF. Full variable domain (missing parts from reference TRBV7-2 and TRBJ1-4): GAGVSQSPSNKVTEKGKDVELRCDPISGHTALYWYRQSLGQGLEFLIYFQGNSAPDKSGLPSDRFSAERTGGSVSTLTIQRTQQEDSAVYLCASSLSARGEKLFFGSGTQLSVL.

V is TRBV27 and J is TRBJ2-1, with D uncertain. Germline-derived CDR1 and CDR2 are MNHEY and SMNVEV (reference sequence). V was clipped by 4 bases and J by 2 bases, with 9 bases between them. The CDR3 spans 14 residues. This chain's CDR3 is CASSSRRAYNEQFF. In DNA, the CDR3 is TGTGCCAGCAGTTCCCGACGGGCCTACAATGAGCAGTTCTTC.

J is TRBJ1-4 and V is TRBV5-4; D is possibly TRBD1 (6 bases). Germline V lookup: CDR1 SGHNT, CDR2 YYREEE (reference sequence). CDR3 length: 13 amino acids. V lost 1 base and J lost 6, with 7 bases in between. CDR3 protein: CASSLSGDEKLFF. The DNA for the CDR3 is TGTGCCAGCAGCTTGTCAGGGGATGAAAAACTGTTTTTT.

CDR3 bases: TGTGCCAGCTCACCACAGGGGACTATGGAGACCCAGTACTTC. This gives the protein CASSPQGTMETQYF. The J gene is TRBJ2-5, the V gene TRBV18, with 7 bases aligning to TRBD2. The CDR3 is 14 amino acids. Per germline, CDR1 KGHSH and CDR2 LQKENI. Germline trimming cut 1 base from V and 5 bases from J; bases unmatched to any gene: 4.

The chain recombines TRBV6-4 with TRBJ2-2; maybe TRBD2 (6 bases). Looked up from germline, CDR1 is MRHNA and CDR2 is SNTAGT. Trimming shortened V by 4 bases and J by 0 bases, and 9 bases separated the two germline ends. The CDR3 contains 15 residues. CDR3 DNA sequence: TGTGCCAGCAGTGTGGAGGGGACGAACACCGGGGAGCTGTTTTTT. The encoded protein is CASSVEGTNTGELFF.

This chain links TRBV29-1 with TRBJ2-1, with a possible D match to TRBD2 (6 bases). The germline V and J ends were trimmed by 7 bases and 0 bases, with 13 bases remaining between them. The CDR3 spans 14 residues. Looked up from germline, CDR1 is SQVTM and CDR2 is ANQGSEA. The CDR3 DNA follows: TGCAGCGCAGAGGGACTCAACTCCTACAATGAGCAGTTCTTC. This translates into CSAEGLNSYNEQFF.

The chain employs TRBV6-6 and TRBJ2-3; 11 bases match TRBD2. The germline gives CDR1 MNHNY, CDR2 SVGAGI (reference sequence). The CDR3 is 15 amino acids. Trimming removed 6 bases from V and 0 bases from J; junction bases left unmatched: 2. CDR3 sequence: CASRGLADSTDTQYF. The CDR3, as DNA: TGTGCCAGCAGGGGACTAGCGGATAGCACAGATACGCAGTATTTT.

CDR3 DNA: TGTGCCAGTGCACGGGGACAGGGGAACACTGAAGCTTTCTTT. It codes for CASARGQGNTEAFF. This chain joins TRBV19 and TRBJ1-1; 9 nucleotides line up with TRBD1. Trimming removed 8 bases from V and 1 base from J; junction bases left unmatched: 5. Germline V gene data show CDR1 as LNHDA and CDR2 as SQIVND (reference sequence). CDR3 length: 14 residues.

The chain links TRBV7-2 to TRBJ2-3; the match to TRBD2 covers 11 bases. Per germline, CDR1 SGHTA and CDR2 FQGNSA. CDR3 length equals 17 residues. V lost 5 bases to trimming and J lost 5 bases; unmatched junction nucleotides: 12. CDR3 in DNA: TGTGCCAGCAGCCCCCGACGTCTAGCGGGAGGACGAGATACGCAGTATTTT. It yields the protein CASSPRRLAGGRDTQYF.

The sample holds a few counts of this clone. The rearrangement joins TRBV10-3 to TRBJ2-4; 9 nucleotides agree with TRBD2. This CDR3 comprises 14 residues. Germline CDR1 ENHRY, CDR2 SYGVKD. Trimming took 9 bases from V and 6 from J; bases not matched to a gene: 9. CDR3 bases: TGTGCCATGTCGCGGGAGGGCCAGGGAAACATTCAGTACTTC. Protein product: CAMSREGQGNIQYF.

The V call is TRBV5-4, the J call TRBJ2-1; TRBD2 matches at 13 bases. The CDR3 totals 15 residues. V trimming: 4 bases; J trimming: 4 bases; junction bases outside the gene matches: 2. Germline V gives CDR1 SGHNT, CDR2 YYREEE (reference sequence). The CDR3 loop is CASSPTSGGYNEQFF. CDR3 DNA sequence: TGTGCCAGCAGCCCGACTAGCGGGGGGTACAATGAGCAGTTCTTC.

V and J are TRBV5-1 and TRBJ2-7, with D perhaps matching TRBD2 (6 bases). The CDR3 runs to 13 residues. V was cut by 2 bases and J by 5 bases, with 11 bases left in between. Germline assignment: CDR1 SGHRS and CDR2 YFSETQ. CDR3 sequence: CASSFGGPDEQYF. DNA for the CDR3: TGCGCCAGCAGCTTCGGAGGGCCGGACGAGCAGTACTTC.

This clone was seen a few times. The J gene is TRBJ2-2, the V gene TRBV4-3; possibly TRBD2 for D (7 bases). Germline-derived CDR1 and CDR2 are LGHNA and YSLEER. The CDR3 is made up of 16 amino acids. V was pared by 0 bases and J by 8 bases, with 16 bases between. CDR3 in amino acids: CASSQEAQGRGGELFF. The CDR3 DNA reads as TGCGCCAGCAGCCAAGAGGCCCAGGGGCGGGGGGGGGAGCTGTTTTTT.